The clone carrying this T cell receptor (beta chain) has a handful of counts. The data stem from a study of T cell repertoires in cytomegalovirus infection. Study details: Evidence of both CMV infection and a matching HLA type came from public TCR beta signatures.

Looked up from germline, CDR1 is LNHDA and CDR2 is SQIVND (reference sequence). Between the trimmed V and J ends, which lost 7 bases and 7 bases, there was a span of 17 bases. The CDR3 totals 14 residues. TCRdb re-called the reads through MiXCR, storing one row per CDR3 protein. The profile covers some 230,000 distinct CDR3 sequences, with 20% to 25% appearing a single time and about 18% taken by the ten largest. Material for sequencing was CD8+ T cells from PBMCs. The receptor was derived from a human donor in good health (CMV status not recorded). Some clones in this sample may be carry-over from other donors' samples. The chain combines TRBV19 with TRBJ1-5, with D hard to call. This chain's CDR3 is CASTVGVGVQPQHF. CDR3 in DNA: TGTGCCAGTACGGTCGGCGTGGGTGTCCAGCCCCAGCATTTT.